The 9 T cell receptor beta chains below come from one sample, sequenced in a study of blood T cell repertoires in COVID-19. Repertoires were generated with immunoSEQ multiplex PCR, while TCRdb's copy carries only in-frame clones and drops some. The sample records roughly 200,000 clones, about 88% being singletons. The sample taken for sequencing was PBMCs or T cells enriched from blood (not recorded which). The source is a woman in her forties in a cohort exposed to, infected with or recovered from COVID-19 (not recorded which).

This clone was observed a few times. The CDR3, as DNA: TGTGCCAGCAGTTCCTCTCGATGGACAGAGCGTGAGCAGTACTTC. Translated: CASSSSRWTEREQYF. The chain is built from TRBV28 and TRBJ2-7; possibly TRBD1 for D (6 bases). Germline V CDR1 and CDR2: MDHEN, SYDVKM. Trimming pared 4 bases from V and 7 bases from J, leaving 20 bases between. The length of the CDR3 is 15 residues.

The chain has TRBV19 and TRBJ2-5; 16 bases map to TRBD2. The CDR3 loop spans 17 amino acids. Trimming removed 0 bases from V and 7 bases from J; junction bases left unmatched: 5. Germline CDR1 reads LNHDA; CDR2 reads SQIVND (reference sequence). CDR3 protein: CASSIDGTSGRAATQYF. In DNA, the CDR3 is TGTGCCAGTAGTATAGATGGGACTAGCGGGAGGGCCGCGACCCAGTACTTC.

The CDR3 spells CASSPSRDRGETQYF. CDR3 DNA sequence: TGTGCCAGCAGCCCGTCCCGGGACAGGGGAGAGACCCAGTACTTC. The rearrangement uses TRBV7-7 and TRBJ2-5; 10 bases are shared with TRBD1. Germline-derived CDR1 and CDR2 are SSHAT and FNYEAQ (reference sequence). The V and J ends lost 5 bases and 4 bases, in that order; junction bases with no gene match: 7. The CDR3 has 15 amino acids.

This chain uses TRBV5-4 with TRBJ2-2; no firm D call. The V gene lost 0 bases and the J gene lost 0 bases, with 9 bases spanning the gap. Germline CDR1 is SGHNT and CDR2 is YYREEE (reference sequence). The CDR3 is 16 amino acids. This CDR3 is CASSLELNANTGELFF. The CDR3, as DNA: TGTGCCAGCAGCTTGGAACTGAACGCGAACACCGGGGAGCTGTTTTTT.

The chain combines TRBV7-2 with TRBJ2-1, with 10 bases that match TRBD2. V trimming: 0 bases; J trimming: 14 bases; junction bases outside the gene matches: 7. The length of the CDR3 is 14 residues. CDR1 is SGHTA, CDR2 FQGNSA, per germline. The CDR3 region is CASSLAASGGPEFF. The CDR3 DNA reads TGTGCCAGCAGCTTAGCGGCTAGCGGGGGCCCAGAGTTCTTC.

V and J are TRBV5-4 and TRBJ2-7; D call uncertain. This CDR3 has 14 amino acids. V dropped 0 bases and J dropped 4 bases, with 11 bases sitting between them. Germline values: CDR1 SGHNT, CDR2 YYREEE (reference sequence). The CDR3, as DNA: TGTGCCAGCAGCTTGGGGCCCTCAAATTACGAGCAGTACTTC. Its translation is CASSLGPSNYEQYF.

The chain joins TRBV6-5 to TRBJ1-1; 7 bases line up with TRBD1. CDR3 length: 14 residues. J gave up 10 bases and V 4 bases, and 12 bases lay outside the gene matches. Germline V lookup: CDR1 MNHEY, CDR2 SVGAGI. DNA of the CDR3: TGTGCCAGCAGTTTTAGTGGACAGGACTACGGAGCTTTCTTT. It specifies CASSFSGQDYGAFF.

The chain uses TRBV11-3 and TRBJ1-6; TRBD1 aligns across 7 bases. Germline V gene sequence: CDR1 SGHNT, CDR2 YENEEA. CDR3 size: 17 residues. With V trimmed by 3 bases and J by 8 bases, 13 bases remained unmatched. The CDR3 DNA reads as TGTGCCAGCAGCTTCGGGGGACAGATTGCAATTGATTCACCCCTCCACTTT. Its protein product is CASSFGGQIAIDSPLHF.

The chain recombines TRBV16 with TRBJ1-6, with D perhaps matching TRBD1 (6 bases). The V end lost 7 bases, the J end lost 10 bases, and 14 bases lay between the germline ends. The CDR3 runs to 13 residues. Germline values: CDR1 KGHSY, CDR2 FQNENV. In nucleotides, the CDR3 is TGTGCCAGCACAGGAGGAAGGGGGTCACCCCTCCACTTT. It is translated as CASTGGRGSPLHF.